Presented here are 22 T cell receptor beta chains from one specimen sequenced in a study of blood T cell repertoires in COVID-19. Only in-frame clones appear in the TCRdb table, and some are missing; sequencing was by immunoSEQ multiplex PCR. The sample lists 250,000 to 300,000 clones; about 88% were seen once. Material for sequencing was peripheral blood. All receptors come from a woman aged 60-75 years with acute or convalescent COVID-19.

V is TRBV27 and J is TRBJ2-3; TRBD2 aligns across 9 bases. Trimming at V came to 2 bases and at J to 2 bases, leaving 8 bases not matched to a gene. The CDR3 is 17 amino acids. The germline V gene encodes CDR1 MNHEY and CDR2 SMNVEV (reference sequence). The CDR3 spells CASSLILAGPPTDTQYF. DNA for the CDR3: TGTGCCAGCAGTTTAATCCTAGCGGGACCCCCCACAGATACGCAGTATTTT.

The CDR3 nucleotides read TGTGCCAGCAGCTACCGGGACAGGGAGTGGGAGACCCAGTACTTC. Amino acids: CASSYRDREWETQYF. This chain joins TRBV5-5 and TRBJ2-5; 9 bases are shared with TRBD1. CDR3 size: 15 residues. The germline CDR1 and CDR2 sequences are SGHKS and YYEKEE (reference sequence). V dropped 3 bases and J dropped 5; count of bases not matched to a gene: 8.

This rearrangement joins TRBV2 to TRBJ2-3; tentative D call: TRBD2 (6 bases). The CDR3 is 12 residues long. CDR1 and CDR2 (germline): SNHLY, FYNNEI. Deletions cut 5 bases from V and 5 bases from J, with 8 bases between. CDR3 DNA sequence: TGTGCCAGCAGTCGGAGGGGAGATACGCAGTATTTT. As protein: CASSRRGDTQYF.

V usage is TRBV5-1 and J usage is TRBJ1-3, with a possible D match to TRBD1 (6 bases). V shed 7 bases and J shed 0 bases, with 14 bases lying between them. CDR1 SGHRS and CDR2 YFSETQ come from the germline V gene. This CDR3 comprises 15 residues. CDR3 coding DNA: TGCGCCAGCCCTGCCGACAGGCGCTCTGGAAACACCATATATTTT. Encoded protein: CASPADRRSGNTIYF.

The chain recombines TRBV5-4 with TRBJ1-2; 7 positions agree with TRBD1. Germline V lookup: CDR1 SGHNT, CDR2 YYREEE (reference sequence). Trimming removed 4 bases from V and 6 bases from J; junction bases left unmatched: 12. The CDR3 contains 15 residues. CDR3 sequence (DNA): TGTGCCAGCAGCACGCAGGGGGTTCCCATGAATGGCTACACCTTC. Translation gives CASSTQGVPMNGYTF.

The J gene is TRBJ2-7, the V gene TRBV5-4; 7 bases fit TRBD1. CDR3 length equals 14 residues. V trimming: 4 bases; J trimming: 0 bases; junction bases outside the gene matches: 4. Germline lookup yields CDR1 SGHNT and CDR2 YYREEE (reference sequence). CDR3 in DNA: TGTGCCAGCAGCGGCAACAGGGGCTCCTACGAGCAGTACTTC. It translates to CASSGNRGSYEQYF. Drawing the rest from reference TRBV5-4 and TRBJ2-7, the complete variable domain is ETGVTQSPTHLIKTRGQQVTLRCSSQSGHNTVSWYQQALGQGPQFIFQYYREEENGRGNFPPRFSGLQFPNYSSELNVNALELDDSALYLCASSGNRGSYEQYFGPGTRLTVT.

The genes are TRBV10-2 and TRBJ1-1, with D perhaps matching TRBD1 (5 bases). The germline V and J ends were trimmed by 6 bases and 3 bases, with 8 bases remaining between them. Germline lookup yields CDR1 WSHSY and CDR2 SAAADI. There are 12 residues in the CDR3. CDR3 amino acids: CASSGGDTEAFF. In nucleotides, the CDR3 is TGCGCCAGCAGCGGGGGAGACACTGAAGCTTTCTTT.

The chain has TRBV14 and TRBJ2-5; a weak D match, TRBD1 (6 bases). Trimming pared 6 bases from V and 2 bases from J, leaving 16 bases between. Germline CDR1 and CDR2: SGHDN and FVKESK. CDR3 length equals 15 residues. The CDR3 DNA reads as TGTGCCAGCAGTCGGACAGCTAGAACTCAAGAGACCCAGTACTTC. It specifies CASSRTARTQETQYF.

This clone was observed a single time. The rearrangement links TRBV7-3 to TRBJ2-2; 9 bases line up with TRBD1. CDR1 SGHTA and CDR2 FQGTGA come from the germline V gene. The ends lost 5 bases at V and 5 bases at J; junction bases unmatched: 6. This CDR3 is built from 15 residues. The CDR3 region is CASSIGTGRTGELFF. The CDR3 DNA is TGTGCCAGCAGCATCGGGACAGGGAGGACCGGGGAGCTGTTTTTT.

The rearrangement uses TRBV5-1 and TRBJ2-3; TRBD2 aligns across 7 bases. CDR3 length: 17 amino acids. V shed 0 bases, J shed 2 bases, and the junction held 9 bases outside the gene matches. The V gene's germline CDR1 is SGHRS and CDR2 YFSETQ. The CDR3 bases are TGCGCCAGCAGCTTGGCATCCGCCGGGGGGTCCACAGATACGCAGTATTTT. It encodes CASSLASAGGSTDTQYF.

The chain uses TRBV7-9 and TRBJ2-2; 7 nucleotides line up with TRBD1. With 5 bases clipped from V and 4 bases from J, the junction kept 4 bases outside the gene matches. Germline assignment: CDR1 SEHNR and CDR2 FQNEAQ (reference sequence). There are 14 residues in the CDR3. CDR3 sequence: CASSPGGSTGELFF. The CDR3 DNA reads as TGTGCCAGCAGCCCAGGGGGATCCACCGGGGAGCTGTTTTTT.

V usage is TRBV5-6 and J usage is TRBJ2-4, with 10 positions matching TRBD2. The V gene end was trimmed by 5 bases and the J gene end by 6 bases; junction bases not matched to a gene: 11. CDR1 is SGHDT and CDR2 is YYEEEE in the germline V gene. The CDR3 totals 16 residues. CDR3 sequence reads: CASSSFLAGDLNIQYF. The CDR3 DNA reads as TGTGCCAGCAGTTCCTTTCTAGCGGGGGATCTAAACATTCAGTACTTC.

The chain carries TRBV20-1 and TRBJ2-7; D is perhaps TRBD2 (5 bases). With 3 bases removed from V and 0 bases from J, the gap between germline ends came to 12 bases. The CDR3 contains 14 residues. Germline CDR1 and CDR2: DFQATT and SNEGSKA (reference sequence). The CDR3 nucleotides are TGCAGTGCTAGTAGCCCAGCGGACTCCTACGAGCAGTACTTC. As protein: CSASSPADSYEQYF.

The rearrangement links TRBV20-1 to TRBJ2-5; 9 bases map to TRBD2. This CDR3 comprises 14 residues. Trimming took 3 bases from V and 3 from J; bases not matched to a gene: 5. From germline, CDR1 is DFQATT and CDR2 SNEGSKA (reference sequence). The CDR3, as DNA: TGCAGTGCTAGTTTTTCTAGCGGGAAAGAGACCCAGTACTTC. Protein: CSASFSSGKETQYF.

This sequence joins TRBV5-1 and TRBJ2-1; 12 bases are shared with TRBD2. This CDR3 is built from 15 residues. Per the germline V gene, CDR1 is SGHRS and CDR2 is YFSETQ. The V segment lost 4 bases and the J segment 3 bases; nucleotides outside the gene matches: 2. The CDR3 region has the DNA TGCGCCAGCAGCCCGACTAGCGGGAGCTACAATGAGCAGTTCTTC. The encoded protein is CASSPTSGSYNEQFF. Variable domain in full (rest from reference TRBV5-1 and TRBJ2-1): KAGVTQTPRYLIKTRGQQVTLSCSPISGHRSVSWYQQTPGQGLQFLFEYFSETQRNKGNFPGRFSGRQFSNSRSEMNVSTLELGDSALYLCASSPTSGSYNEQFFGPGTRLTVL.

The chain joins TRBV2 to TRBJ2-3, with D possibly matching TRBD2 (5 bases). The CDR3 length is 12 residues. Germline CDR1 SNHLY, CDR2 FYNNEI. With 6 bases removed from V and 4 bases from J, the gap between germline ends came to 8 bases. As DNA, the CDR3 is TGTGCCAGCAGGGGAGATCCAGATACGCAGTATTTT. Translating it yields CASRGDPDTQYF.

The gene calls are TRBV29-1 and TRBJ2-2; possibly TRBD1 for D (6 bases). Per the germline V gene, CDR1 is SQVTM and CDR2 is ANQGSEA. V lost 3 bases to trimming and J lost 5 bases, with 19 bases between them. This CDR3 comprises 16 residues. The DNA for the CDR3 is TGCAGCGTTGAGACGAACAGGGTCTTGGGAACCGGGGAGCTGTTTTTT. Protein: CSVETNRVLGTGELFF.

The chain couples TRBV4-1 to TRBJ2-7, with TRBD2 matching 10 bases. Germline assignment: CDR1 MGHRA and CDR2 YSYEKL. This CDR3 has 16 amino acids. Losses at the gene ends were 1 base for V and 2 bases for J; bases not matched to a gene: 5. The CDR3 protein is CASSQGRGLAAYEQYF. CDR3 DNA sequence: TGCGCCAGCAGCCAAGGGAGAGGACTAGCGGCCTACGAGCAGTACTTC.

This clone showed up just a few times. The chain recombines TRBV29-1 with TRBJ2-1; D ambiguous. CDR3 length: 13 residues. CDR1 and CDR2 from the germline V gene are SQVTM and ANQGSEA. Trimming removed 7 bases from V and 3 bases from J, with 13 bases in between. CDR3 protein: CSAPTGFYNEQFF. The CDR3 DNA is TGCAGCGCCCCCACCGGGTTCTACAATGAGCAGTTCTTC.

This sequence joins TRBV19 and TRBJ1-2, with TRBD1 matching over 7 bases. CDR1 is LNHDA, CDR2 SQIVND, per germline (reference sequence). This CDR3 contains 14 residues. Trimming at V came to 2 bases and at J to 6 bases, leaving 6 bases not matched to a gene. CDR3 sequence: CASSIKRQGNGYTF. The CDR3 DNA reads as TGTGCCAGTAGTATAAAGAGACAGGGTAATGGCTACACCTTC.

The CDR3 DNA sequence: TGTGCCACCAGCAGGGGACCGGGACAGGTTATCTATGAGCAGTTCTTC. This codes for CATSRGPGQVIYEQFF. The rearrangement uses TRBV15 and TRBJ2-1; 8 bases line up with TRBD1. J gave up 8 bases and V 3 bases, and 12 bases lay outside the gene matches. Germline assignment: CDR1 LNHNV and CDR2 YYDKDF (reference sequence). The CDR3 has 16 amino acids.

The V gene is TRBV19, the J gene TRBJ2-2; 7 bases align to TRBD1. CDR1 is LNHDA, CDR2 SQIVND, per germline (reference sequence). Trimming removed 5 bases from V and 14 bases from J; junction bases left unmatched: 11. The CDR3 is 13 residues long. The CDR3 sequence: CASSSNRGNSLFF. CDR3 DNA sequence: TGTGCCAGTAGTTCCAACAGGGGTAATTCTCTGTTTTTT.